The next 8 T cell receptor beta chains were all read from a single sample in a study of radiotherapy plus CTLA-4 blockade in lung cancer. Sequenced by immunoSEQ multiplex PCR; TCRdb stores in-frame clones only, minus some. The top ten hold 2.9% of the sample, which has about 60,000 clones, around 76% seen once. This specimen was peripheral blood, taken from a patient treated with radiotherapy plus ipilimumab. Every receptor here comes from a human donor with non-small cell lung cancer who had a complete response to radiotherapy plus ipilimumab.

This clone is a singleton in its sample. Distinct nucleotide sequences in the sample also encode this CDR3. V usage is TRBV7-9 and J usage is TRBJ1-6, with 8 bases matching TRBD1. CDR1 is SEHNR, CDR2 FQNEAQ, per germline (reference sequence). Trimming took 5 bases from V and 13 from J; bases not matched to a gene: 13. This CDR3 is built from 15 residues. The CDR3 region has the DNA TGTGCCAGCAGCAGAGGACAGGGTCCTACTTCCCCCCTCCACTTT. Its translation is CASSRGQGPTSPLHF.

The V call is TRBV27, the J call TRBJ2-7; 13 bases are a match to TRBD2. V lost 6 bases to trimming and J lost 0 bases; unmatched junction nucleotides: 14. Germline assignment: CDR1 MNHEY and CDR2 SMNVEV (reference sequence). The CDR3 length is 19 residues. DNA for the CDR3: TGTGCCAGCAGGGAGGAACTAGGACTAGCGGGAGTCCCCTCCTACGAGCAGTACTTC. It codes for CASREELGLAGVPSYEQYF.

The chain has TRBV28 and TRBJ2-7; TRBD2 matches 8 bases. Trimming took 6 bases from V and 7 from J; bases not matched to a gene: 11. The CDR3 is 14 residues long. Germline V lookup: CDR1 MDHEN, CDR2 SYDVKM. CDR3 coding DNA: TGTGCCAGCAGACCGGGGGGGGGCCCCTCGGAGCAGTACTTC. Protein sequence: CASRPGGGPSEQYF.

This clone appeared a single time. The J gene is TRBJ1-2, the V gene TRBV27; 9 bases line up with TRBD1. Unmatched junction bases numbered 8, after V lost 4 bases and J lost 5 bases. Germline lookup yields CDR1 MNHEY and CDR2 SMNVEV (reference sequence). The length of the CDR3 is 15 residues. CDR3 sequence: CASSSTGTGSYGYTF. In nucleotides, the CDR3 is TGTGCCAGCAGTTCGACAGGGACAGGGAGTTATGGCTACACCTTC.

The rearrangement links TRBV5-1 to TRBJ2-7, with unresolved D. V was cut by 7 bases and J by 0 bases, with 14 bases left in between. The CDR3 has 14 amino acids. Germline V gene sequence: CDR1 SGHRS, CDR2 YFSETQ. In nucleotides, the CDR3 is TGCGCCAGCCGTCAACGGGTTGCCTCCTACGAGCAGTACTTC. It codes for CASRQRVASYEQYF.

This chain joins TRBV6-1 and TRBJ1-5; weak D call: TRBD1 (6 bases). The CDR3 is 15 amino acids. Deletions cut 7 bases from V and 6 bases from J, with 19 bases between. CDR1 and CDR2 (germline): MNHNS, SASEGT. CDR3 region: CASTPQGFSAQPQHF. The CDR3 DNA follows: TGTGCCAGCACCCCCCAGGGGTTTAGCGCTCAGCCCCAGCATTTT.

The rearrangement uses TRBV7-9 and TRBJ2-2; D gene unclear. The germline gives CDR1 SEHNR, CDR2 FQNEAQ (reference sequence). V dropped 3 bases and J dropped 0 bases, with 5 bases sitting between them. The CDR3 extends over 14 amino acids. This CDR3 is CASSFDTNTGELFF. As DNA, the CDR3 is TGTGCCAGCAGCTTCGACACGAACACCGGGGAGCTGTTTTTT.

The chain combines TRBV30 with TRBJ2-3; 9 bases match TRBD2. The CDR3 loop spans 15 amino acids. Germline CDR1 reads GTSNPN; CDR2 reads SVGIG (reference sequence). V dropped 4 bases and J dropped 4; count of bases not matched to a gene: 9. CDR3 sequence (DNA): TGTGCCTGGATAGCGGGAGTACTTCCCGCAGATACGCAGTATTTT. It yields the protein CAWIAGVLPADTQYF.